This T cell receptor beta chain was identified during a study of identifying expanded T cells in peripheral blood. During the collection period, no donor immune events like infections were recorded. Study outcomes and limitations: About 1.2 clones differed between technical replicates, versus about 15 and 19 over time. Two-week clone count variance significantly increased as total template count grew.

Note on this clone: What it binds is not known.

TCRdb's table, derived via immunoSEQ multiplex PCR, lists solely in-frame clones and lacks some. The data show some 70,000 clones, almost 90% seen once. The CDR3 loop spans 13 amino acids. V lost 1 base and J lost 9, with 11 bases in between. Germline V gene sequence: CDR1 LGHNA, CDR2 YSLEER. This TCR derives from a person aged 18 to 75 in good health. The specimen was blood. The rearrangement uses TRBV4-3 and TRBJ2-3; D gene uncertain. The CDR3 spells CASSQGGYATQYF. The CDR3 DNA reads as TGCGCCAGCAGCCAAGGGGGTTACGCAACGCAGTATTTT.